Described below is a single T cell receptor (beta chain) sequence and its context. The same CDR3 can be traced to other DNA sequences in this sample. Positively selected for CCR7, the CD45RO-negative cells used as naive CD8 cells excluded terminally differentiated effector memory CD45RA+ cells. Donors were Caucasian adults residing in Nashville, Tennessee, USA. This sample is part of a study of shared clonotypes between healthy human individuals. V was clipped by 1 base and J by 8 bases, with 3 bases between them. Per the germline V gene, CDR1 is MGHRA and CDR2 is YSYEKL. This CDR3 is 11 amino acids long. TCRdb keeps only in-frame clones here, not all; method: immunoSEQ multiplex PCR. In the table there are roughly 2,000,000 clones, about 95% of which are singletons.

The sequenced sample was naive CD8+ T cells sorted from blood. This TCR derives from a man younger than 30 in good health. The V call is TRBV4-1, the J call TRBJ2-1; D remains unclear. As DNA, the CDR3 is TGCGCCAGCAGCCAAGTTGATGAGCAGTTCTTC. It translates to CASSQVDEQFF.